A selection of T cell receptor beta chains follows, all from one sample in a study of OX40 agonist ivuxolimab in advanced cancers. Sequenced by immunoSEQ multiplex PCR; TCRdb stores in-frame clones only, minus some. The sample has roughly 90,000 clones; roughly 87% are singletons. Sequencing was performed on CD4+ or CD8+ T cells sorted from blood, taken in a trial of the OX40 agonist ivuxolimab. Source of these receptors: an adult with an advanced solid tumor such as melanoma, head and neck, liver or kidney cancer. Both conserved end residues are part of each CDR3. The D gene is left open where the match is weak. Some rows have no size entry. The others give once, few or many, or a class for an expanded clone.

clone_size	v_call	j_call	d_call	cdr3_nt	cdr3_aa
-	TRBV7-8	TRBJ1-2	TRBD1	TGTGCCAGCAGCTTAGGTGGACAGGGGGCTCCCTATGGCTACACCTTC	CASSLGGQGAPYGYTF
-	TRBV5-6	TRBJ1-4	TRBD1	TGTGCCAGCAGCCGAGGGGGCGGGTATGAAAAACTGTTTTTT	CASSRGGGYEKLFF
once	TRBV28	TRBJ1-5	-	TGTGCCAGCAGTACCCTTAATCAGCCCCAGCATTTT	CASSTLNQPQHF
-	TRBV19	TRBJ2-7	-	TGTGCCAGTAGTCCGGGCCCCCCGGGAATCGAGCAGTACTTC	CASSPGPPGIEQYF
-	TRBV18	TRBJ1-1	TRBD1	TGTGCCAGCTCACCACGGGACAGGGGAGGCACTGAAGCTTTCTTT	CASSPRDRGGTEAFF
-	TRBV11-3	TRBJ2-1	TRBD2	TGTGCCAGCAGCACCTCCTGGACTAGCGGGGATTACAATGAGCAGTTCTTC	CASSTSWTSGDYNEQFF
-	TRBV28	TRBJ1-4	-	TGTGCCAGCAACCGAGGGGGTGAAAAACTGTTTTTT	CASNRGGEKLFF
-	TRBV6-5	TRBJ2-5	-	TGTGCCAGCAGTTACTCAGGGGGTTCGGTGGAGACCCAGTACTTC	CASSYSGGSVETQYF
few	TRBV6-6	TRBJ2-3	TRBD2	TGTGCCAGCAGTTCGGTAGCGGGGAGTGGAGATACGCAGTATTTT	CASSSVAGSGDTQYF
-	TRBV9	TRBJ2-7	TRBD1	TGTGCCAGCAGCATAGGTGGACAGGGGGCAGGCGAGCAGTACTTC	CASSIGGQGAGEQYF
-	TRBV5-1	TRBJ2-1	-	TGCGCCAGCAGCTTTGAGTCAGGGGTCGGCAATGAGCAGTTCTTC	CASSFESGVGNEQFF
once	TRBV28	TRBJ1-2	-	TGTGCCAGCAGGAGAATGGCTGGAGCTAACTATGGCTACACCTTC	CASRRMAGANYGYTF
once	TRBV11-3	TRBJ2-5	-	TGTGCCAGCAGCTGGGGACGCCAAGAGACCCAGTACTTC	CASSWGRQETQYF
-	TRBV7-8	TRBJ1-1	-	TGTGCCAGCAGCTTAGCGGCCCTCACTGAAGCTTTCTTT	CASSLAALTEAFF
-	TRBV7-9	TRBJ2-5	-	TGTGCCAACGCGAGGGACGGGCAAGAGACCCAGTACTTC	CANARDGQETQYF
-	TRBV14	TRBJ2-3	-	TGTGCCAGCAGCCCCCGTCTGGGGAGGAGCACAGATACGCAGTATTTT	CASSPRLGRSTDTQYF
-	TRBV9	TRBJ2-1	-	TGTGCCAGCGGGAGGTCCTACAATGAGCAGTTCTTC	CASGRSYNEQFF
-	TRBV28	TRBJ1-2	-	TGTGCCAGCAGTTTACGGCTGGATGGCTACACCTTC	CASSLRLDGYTF
-	TRBV12-5	TRBJ2-5	TRBD1	TGTGCTAGTGGTTTGGTACAAGGGGGCATGGTCGAGACCCAGTACTTC	CASGLVQGGMVETQYF
-	TRBV6-1	TRBJ2-7	-	TGTGCCAGCAGCACCTCTGGAAGCGGAGCCTACGAGCAGTACTTC	CASSTSGSGAYEQYF
-	TRBV28	TRBJ2-5	-	TGTGCCAGCAGCCTAGGGGGGGCAGGGAAACTCCAAGAGACCCAGTACTTC	CASSLGGAGKLQETQYF
-	TRBV2	TRBJ2-7	TRBD1	TGTGCCAGCAGATATCAACAGGGGACGGGGTACGAGCAGTACTTC	CASRYQQGTGYEQYF
-	TRBV2	TRBJ2-1	TRBD2	TGTGCCAGCACCCTGTTACGCCTCCCGGGACTAGCGGGAGTGGAGCAGTTCTTC	CASTLLRLPGLAGVEQFF
few	TRBV19	TRBJ2-1	TRBD1	TGTGCCAGTAGTAACCAGGGGGCGCGCCATGAGCAGTTCTTC	CASSNQGARHEQFF
-	TRBV30	TRBJ1-5	-	TGTGCCTGGAAGGGTTTGGGAAATCAGCCCCAGCATTTT	CAWKGLGNQPQHF
once	TRBV7-6	TRBJ1-1	TRBD1	TGTGCCAGCAGCTTAGGGCGAACGGGACAGGGGTTTGAAGCTTTCTTT	CASSLGRTGQGFEAFF
-	TRBV9	TRBJ2-3	TRBD1	TGTGCCAGCAGCGTACTTACAGGGGGCCACACAGATACGCAGTATTTT	CASSVLTGGHTDTQYF
-	TRBV27	TRBJ2-2	TRBD1	TGTGCCAGCAGTTCGTACCCAGGGGGACGCACCGGGGAGCTGTTTTTT	CASSSYPGGRTGELFF
once	TRBV19	TRBJ2-1	TRBD2	TGTGCCAGTAGCCTGGGGATGACTAGCGGGAGAGGTGAGCAGTTCTTC	CASSLGMTSGRGEQFF
-	TRBV7-2	TRBJ2-3	TRBD2	TGTGCCAGCAGCCAGGGACTAGCTGGCACAGATACGCAGTATTTT	CASSQGLAGTDTQYF
-	TRBV9	TRBJ2-3	TRBD2	TGTGCCAGCAGCGTAGCCCTAGCGGGGGCAGGAGATACGCAGTATTTT	CASSVALAGAGDTQYF
-	TRBV7-2	TRBJ2-1	TRBD2	TGTGCCAGCAGGCCTACTAGCGGGGGGTCGAATGAGCAGTTCTTC	CASRPTSGGSNEQFF
-	TRBV18	TRBJ2-2	-	TGTGCCAGCTCACTAACAACAGCTAAGAACACCGGGGAGCTGTTTTTT	CASSLTTAKNTGELFF
-	TRBV5-1	TRBJ1-3	-	TGCGCCAGCAGCTTGGCCGGGCGGCTCGGCTACTCTGGAAACACCATATATTTT	CASSLAGRLGYSGNTIYF
few	TRBV7-9	TRBJ2-2	-	TGTGCCAGCAGATTAGCCGGGGAGCTGTTTTTT	CASRLAGELFF
-	TRBV5-1	TRBJ2-5	-	TGCGCCAGCAGCTTGTGGGCGGGGGAGACCCAGTACTTC	CASSLWAGETQYF
once	TRBV19	TRBJ2-5	-	TGTGCCAGTAGTAGAGTTGGGGTGGGGACCCAGTACTTC	CASSRVGVGTQYF
-	TRBV19	TRBJ1-2	TRBD1	TGTGCCAGTAGTACGTGGGGACAGGGGACCTCCGATGGCTACACCTTC	CASSTWGQGTSDGYTF
once	TRBV2	TRBJ1-5	-	TGTGCCAGCAGTGAAGGCCGGGCAGGGAATCAGCCCCAGCATTTT	CASSEGRAGNQPQHF
once	TRBV7-2	TRBJ1-6	-	TGTGCAAGCGGGCCCTTTAATTCACCCCTCCACTTT	CASGPFNSPLHF
-	TRBV30	TRBJ2-2	TRBD2	TGTGCCTCCCCCCCCGGGACTAACCCCTCCGGGGAGCTGTTTTTT	CASPPGTNPSGELFF
-	TRBV15	TRBJ1-6	TRBD1	TGTGCCACCAGACCAGGACAGGGCTATAATTCACCCCTCCACTTT	CATRPGQGYNSPLHF
-	TRBV11-2	TRBJ2-7	-	TGTGCCAGCAGCCTCCCGGGATCAGGGGTTCGTGAGCAGTACTTC	CASSLPGSGVREQYF
-	TRBV6-1	TRBJ1-2	-	TGTGCCAGCAGTGAAGCGCTTTTTAACCAAGAGGGCTACACCTTC	CASSEALFNQEGYTF
-	TRBV10-1	TRBJ2-2	-	TGCGCCAGCAGTGAAGACAGGGGAATAGCGGGAGTGTCCGGGGAGCTGTTTTTT	CASSEDRGIAGVSGELFF
-	TRBV2	TRBJ2-3	TRBD2	TGTGCCAGCGGTCGGAGCGGGAGAAGGGATACGCAGTATTTT	CASGRSGRRDTQYF
-	TRBV7-2	TRBJ2-7	TRBD1	TGTGCCAGCAGCTTAAACAGGGGGGAAGAGCAGTACTTC	CASSLNRGEEQYF
-	TRBV9	TRBJ2-6	-	TGTGCCAGCAGCGGACTAGACTCTGGGGCCAACGTCCTGACTTTC	CASSGLDSGANVLTF
-	TRBV25-1	TRBJ1-5	-	TGTGCCAGCAGTAAACAGGGACTCAATCAGCCCCAGCATTTT	CASSKQGLNQPQHF
-	TRBV7-6	TRBJ1-1	-	TGTGCCAGCACCGAGACAGCTAACACTGAAGCTTTCTTT	CASTETANTEAFF
-	TRBV4-3	TRBJ2-7	TRBD1	TGCGCCAGCAGCCAATCCCACAGGGGGTCTTACGAGCAGTACTTC	CASSQSHRGSYEQYF
-	TRBV5-1	TRBJ1-6	TRBD1	TGCGCCAGCAGCAGGAACCGGGACAGGTCAAACTCACCCCTCCACTTT	CASSRNRDRSNSPLHF
-	TRBV6-4	TRBJ2-3	-	TGTGCCAGCAGTGACCCAGCGGGCGGCACAGATACGCAGTATTTT	CASSDPAGGTDTQYF
-	TRBV10-2	TRBJ2-5	TRBD1	TGCGCCAGCAGTATGACAGGGGGAGGGGAGACCCAGTACTTC	CASSMTGGGETQYF